The 12 T cell receptor beta chains in this list originate from one sample, sequenced in a study of PD-1 blockade in classical Hodgkin lymphoma. The table came from immunoSEQ multiplex PCR; TCRdb's copy has only in-frame clones and leaves some out. The table includes around 25,000 clones, 94% detected once. Time point defined: newly diagnosed, previously untreated cHL patient sample. Sequenced input: peripheral blood mononuclear cells (PBMCs). These TCRs come from a human donor with classical Hodgkin lymphoma.

The chain couples TRBV7-2 to TRBJ1-2; no reliable D call. CDR3 length: 13 amino acids. Germline lookup yields CDR1 SGHTA and CDR2 FQGNSA. The V end lost 3 bases, the J end lost 4 bases, and 9 bases lay between the germline ends. CDR3 in DNA: TGTGCCAGCAGCTTGATACCCCTCTATGGCTACACCTTC. As protein: CASSLIPLYGYTF.

The chain couples TRBV2 to TRBJ2-1; a weak D match, TRBD2 (6 bases). Trimming pared 8 bases from V and 4 bases from J, leaving 12 bases between. Germline V CDR1 and CDR2: SNHLY, FYNNEI. The CDR3 contains 13 residues. The CDR3 spells CASLAEDYNEQFF. CDR3 nucleotide sequence: TGTGCCAGCTTAGCGGAGGATTACAATGAGCAGTTCTTC.

The chain couples TRBV7-2 to TRBJ2-3; 10 bases align to TRBD2. Germline lookup yields CDR1 SGHTA and CDR2 FQGNSA. The CDR3 spans 17 residues. Unmatched junction bases numbered 13, after V lost 5 bases and J lost 5 bases. The CDR3 sequence: CASSALGAGGAGDTQYF. CDR3 sequence (DNA): TGTGCCAGCAGCGCCTTGGGAGCGGGAGGGGCTGGAGATACGCAGTATTTT.

This clone was counted between two and nine times. V and J are TRBV27 and TRBJ1-6; 11 bases match TRBD1. Germline assignment: CDR1 MNHEY and CDR2 SMNVEV (reference sequence). The trim removed 6 bases at V and 9 bases at J, leaving 4 bases unmatched. There are 14 residues in the CDR3. CDR3 residues: CASRTGTGGSPLHF. CDR3 DNA: TGTGCCAGCAGGACCGGGACAGGGGGTTCACCCCTCCACTTT.

The chain employs TRBV6-5 and TRBJ1-5; 10 nucleotides align to TRBD1. V dropped 5 bases and J dropped 5; count of bases not matched to a gene: 6. From germline, CDR1 is MNHEY and CDR2 SVGAGI. The length of the CDR3 is 15 residues. The CDR3 DNA follows: TGTGCCAGCAGTGGGACAGGGGAAGGATATCAGCCCCAGCATTTT. Its translation: CASSGTGEGYQPQHF.

This chain uses TRBV28 with TRBJ1-5; the D is unclear. CDR1 and CDR2 (germline): MDHEN, SYDVKM. Trimming pared 3 bases from V and 6 bases from J, leaving 3 bases between. CDR3 size: 11 residues. The CDR3 sequence is CASSLGQPQHF. In DNA, the CDR3 is TGTGCCAGCAGTTTGGGTCAGCCCCAGCATTTT.

The CDR3 nucleotides read TGTGCCAGCAGCTTAGATGGCCTGAACACTGAAGCTTTCTTT. Amino acid sequence: CASSLDGLNTEAFF. This sequence joins TRBV7-2 and TRBJ1-1; D unclear. The CDR3 is 14 amino acids. The germline V and J ends were trimmed by 1 base and 0 bases, with 6 bases remaining between them. Germline-derived CDR1 and CDR2 are SGHTA and FQGNSA.

The V gene is TRBV7-8, the J gene TRBJ1-1; TRBD1 matches at 7 bases. This CDR3 is built from 12 residues. CDR1 is SGHVS and CDR2 is FQNEAQ in the germline V gene. V gave up 7 bases and J gave up 7 bases; unmatched junction bases: 6. Written as DNA, the CDR3 is TGTGCCAGCACCCCAGGGGGGGATGAAGCTTTCTTT. It codes for CASTPGGDEAFF.

V and J are TRBV6-4 and TRBJ2-2; 7 nucleotides agree with TRBD1. From germline, CDR1 is MRHNA and CDR2 SNTAGT. With 10 bases clipped from V and 3 bases from J, the junction kept 8 bases outside the gene matches. CDR3 length: 14 residues. Here the CDR3 reads CANEGTEYTGELFF. CDR3 nucleotides: TGTGCCAACGAAGGGACAGAATACACCGGGGAGCTGTTTTTT.

The rearrangement uses TRBV5-1 and TRBJ1-1, with 8 bases identical to TRBD1. J lost 7 bases, V lost 3 bases, and 5 bases had no gene match. Germline V lookup: CDR1 SGHRS, CDR2 YFSETQ. The CDR3 has 13 amino acids. Here the CDR3 DNA reads TGCGCCAGCAGCTCGGACAGGGCGGTTGAAGCTTTCTTT. Amino acid sequence: CASSSDRAVEAFF. Full variable domain (rest looked up from reference TRBV5-1 and TRBJ1-1): KAGVTQTPRYLIKTRGQQVTLSCSPISGHRSVSWYQQTPGQGLQFLFEYFSETQRNKGNFPGRFSGRQFSNSRSEMNVSTLELGDSALYLCASSSDRAVEAFFGQGTRLTVV.

The chain couples TRBV28 to TRBJ1-5, with D perhaps matching TRBD1 (5 bases). V lost 5 bases to trimming and J lost 2 bases, with 16 bases between them. The CDR3 length is 16 residues. Per germline, CDR1 MDHEN and CDR2 SYDVKM. The CDR3 DNA follows: TGTGCCAGCAGTCCACACCGGGGGTCGGGCAATCAGCCCCAGCATTTT. Amino acid sequence: CASSPHRGSGNQPQHF.

This chain uses TRBV4-2 with TRBJ1-2; maybe TRBD1 (5 bases). CDR1 LGHNA and CDR2 YNFKEQ come from the germline V gene. This CDR3 is built from 13 residues. The ends were cut back, 3 bases at V and 7 bases at J, with 12 bases in the middle. The CDR3 region has the DNA TGTGCCAGCAGCCAGGACAATGGGGCTGGCTACACCTTC. Protein sequence: CASSQDNGAGYTF.